This TCR beta chain was sequenced during a study of blood T cell repertoires in COVID-19. The overall study: Samples of COVID-19 (acute and convalescent) were obtained from the United States, Italy and Spain.

Original analysis: Estimated nucleated cell counts came from reference gene primer amplification. This table comes from immunoSEQ multiplex PCR, and its TCRdb copy is limited to in-frame clones, with some not included. Clone size and the V and J calls come from that table; the DNA yielded D and trimming. The sample has roughly 420,000 clones, approximately 90% seen once; the top ten hold approximately 0.96%. This clone showed up just once. The CDR3 contains 12 residues. Germline V gives CDR1 SGHKS, CDR2 YYEKEE (reference sequence). Trimming took 5 bases from V and 5 from J, leaving 11 bases between them. Study members were between about 18 and 90 years old and lived in fewer than 30 US regions. Assignment of participants to cohorts was predicated upon participant-reported clinical history.

Sequenced material: PBMCs or T cells enriched from blood (not recorded which). This chain uses TRBV5-5 with TRBJ2-7, with a possible D match to TRBD1 (5 bases). The source of this sequence is a woman aged 25-40 years with acute COVID-19. The DNA for the CDR3 is TGTGCCAGCAGATCCAGGGTTCACGAGCAGTACTTC. Protein: CASRSRVHEQYF. Full variable domain (missing parts from reference TRBV5-5 and TRBJ2-7): DAGVTQSPTHLIKTRGQQVTLRCSPISGHKSVSWYQQVLGQGPQFIFQYYEKEERGRGNFPDRFSARQFPNYSSELNVNALLLGDSALYLCASRSRVHEQYFGPGTRLTVT.